These 25 T cell receptor beta chains came from one sample sequenced in a study of PD-1 blockade in mismatch repair-deficient tumors. Sequenced by immunoSEQ multiplex PCR; TCRdb stores in-frame clones only, minus some. Of tens of thousands of clones listed, 81% are singletons. Sample: peripheral blood, taken 12 weeks after starting pembrolizumab. The receptors stem from an adult with mismatch repair-deficient cancer.

This clone appeared a single time. The chain recombines TRBV27 with TRBJ2-7, with D possibly being TRBD2 (6 bases). V was pared by 1 base and J by 1 base, with 14 bases between. Per germline, CDR1 MNHEY and CDR2 SMNVEV (reference sequence). CDR3 length: 16 amino acids. CDR3: CASSLLASEQSYEQYF. The CDR3 DNA reads as TGTGCCAGCAGTTTATTGGCTAGCGAGCAATCCTACGAGCAGTACTTC.

The rearrangement uses TRBV11-1 and TRBJ2-6; D is perhaps TRBD1 (5 bases). This CDR3 spans 15 amino acids. Trimming shortened V by 5 bases and J by 0 bases, and 8 bases separated the two germline ends. Looked up from germline, CDR1 is SGHAT and CDR2 is FQDESV (reference sequence). CDR3 protein: CASSRQSSGANVLTF. The DNA for the CDR3 is TGTGCCAGCAGCCGACAGAGCTCTGGGGCCAACGTCCTGACTTTC.

V is TRBV5-1 and J is TRBJ2-2, with D unclear. The length of the CDR3 is 14 residues. Trimming removed 6 bases from V and 0 bases from J, with 9 bases in between. Germline lookup yields CDR1 SGHRS and CDR2 YFSETQ. This CDR3 reads CASKTEPNTGELFF. The CDR3 region has the DNA TGCGCCAGCAAGACGGAACCGAACACCGGGGAGCTGTTTTTT.

This chain joins TRBV9 and TRBJ2-1; 8 nucleotides line up with TRBD2. This CDR3 spans 14 amino acids. V gave up 3 bases and J gave up 9 bases; unmatched junction bases: 8. Germline assignment: CDR1 SGDLS and CDR2 YYNGEE. The CDR3 region is CASSANSGSGEQFF. The CDR3, as DNA: TGTGCCAGCAGCGCAAACAGCGGGAGCGGTGAGCAGTTCTTC.

The chain uses TRBV6-6 and TRBJ1-1, with a possible D match to TRBD1 (6 bases). Germline CDR1 and CDR2: MNHNY and SVGAGI (reference sequence). The V end lost 2 bases, the J end lost 2 bases, and 9 bases lay between the germline ends. The CDR3 sequence is 14 residues long. As DNA, the CDR3 is TGTGCCAGCAGTTACGCGGGGACAAACACTGAAGCTTTCTTT. Its protein product is CASSYAGTNTEAFF.

As for this clone: Other DNA variants within this sample encode the same CDR3. The chain's CDR3 is CASSPPGSYEQYF. DNA of the CDR3: TGTGCCAGCTCACCCCCTGGGAGCTACGAGCAGTACTTC. The chain joins TRBV18 to TRBJ2-7; D possibly corresponds to TRBD2 (5 bases). This CDR3 spans 13 amino acids. The V and J ends lost 3 bases and 3 bases respectively, with 9 bases between them. CDR1 and CDR2 (germline): KGHSH, LQKENI.

This chain connects TRBV5-8 to TRBJ2-1; 7 nucleotides line up with TRBD2. The CDR3 is 14 amino acids. V lost 5 bases, J lost 6 bases, and 8 bases stayed unmatched. Germline V gene data show CDR1 as SGHTS and CDR2 as YDEGEE. The CDR3 region is CASRLSGGSNEQFF. The CDR3 DNA reads TGTGCCAGCAGATTGTCTGGCGGGAGCAATGAGCAGTTCTTC. Based on the CDR3 plus reference TRBV5-8 and TRBJ2-1, the full variable domain is EAGVTQSPTHLIKTRGQQATLRCSPISGHTSVYWYQQALGLGLQFLLWYDEGEERNRGNFPPRFSGRQFPNYSSELNVNALELEDSALYLCASRLSGGSNEQFFGPGTRLTVL.

The rearrangement joins TRBV4-1 to TRBJ2-5, with 9 bases that match TRBD2. This CDR3 spans 16 amino acids. V lost 0 bases and J lost 1; bases outside the gene matches: 3. Germline V gene data show CDR1 as MGHRA and CDR2 as YSYEKL. The DNA of the CDR3 is TGCGCCAGCAGCCAAGATACTAGCGGGCTCCAAGAGACCCAGTACTTC. It translates to CASSQDTSGLQETQYF.

J is TRBJ1-1 and V is TRBV2; 7 bases map to TRBD1. The germline V gene has CDR1 SNHLY and CDR2 FYNNEI. After removal of 7 bases from V and 9 bases from J, the junction contained 8 bases not matched to a gene. The CDR3 is 12 residues long. The CDR3 reads CASTDGGGKAFF. For the CDR3, the DNA is TGTGCCAGCACCGATGGAGGGGGCAAAGCTTTCTTT. Full variable domain (outside the CDR3, taken from reference TRBV2 and TRBJ1-1): EPEVTQTPSHQVTQMGQEVILRCVPISNHLYFYWYRQILGQKVEFLVSFYNNEISEKSEIFDDQFSVERPDGSNFTLKIRSTKLEDSAMYFCASTDGGGKAFFGQGTRLTVV.

The rearrangement joins TRBV11-2 to TRBJ1-2, with D tentatively TRBD1 (5 bases). V gave up 3 bases and J gave up 0 bases, with 8 bases separating them. The CDR3 runs to 14 residues. Germline V gene lookup returns CDR1 SGHAT and CDR2 FQNNGV. The CDR3 nucleotides read TGTGCCAGCAGCTTTTCAGGGACTAACTATGGCTACACCTTC. Residues: CASSFSGTNYGYTF.

The rearrangement uses TRBV11-1 and TRBJ1-1; D gene unclear. Germline V CDR1 and CDR2: SGHAT, FQDESV (reference sequence). V dropped 5 bases and J dropped 0 bases, with 7 bases sitting between them. The CDR3 is 13 amino acids. The CDR3 sequence: CASSIQLNTEAFF. DNA for the CDR3: TGTGCCAGCAGCATACAACTGAACACTGAAGCTTTCTTT. Variable domain in full (rest from reference TRBV11-1 and TRBJ1-1): EAEVAQSPRYKITEKSQAVAFWCDPISGHATLYWYRQILGQGPELLVQFQDESVVDDSQLPKDRFSAERLKGVDSTLKIQPAELGDSAMYLCASSIQLNTEAFFGQGTRLTVV.

The J gene is TRBJ2-3, the V gene TRBV7-3, with D hard to call. Germline assignment: CDR1 SGHTA and CDR2 FQGTGA. Trimming left V 5 bases short and J 0 bases short, with 12 bases between. There are 15 residues in the CDR3. Here the CDR3 DNA reads TGTGCCAGCAGCCGGGCCCCAACTAGCACAGATACGCAGTATTTT. Its protein product is CASSRAPTSTDTQYF.

The rearrangement uses TRBV6-5 and TRBJ1-5, with no clear D. The CDR3 is 14 amino acids. Trimming took 8 bases from V and 2 from J, leaving 13 bases between them. From germline, CDR1 is MNHEY and CDR2 SVGAGI. CDR3 region: CASSRITGNQPQHF. CDR3 DNA: TGTGCCAGCTCCCGAATTACGGGCAATCAGCCCCAGCATTTT.

This chain joins TRBV10-2 and TRBJ1-1, with 8 nucleotides matching TRBD1. With 11 bases clipped from V and 1 base from J, the junction kept 6 bases outside the gene matches. The germline V gene has CDR1 WSHSY and CDR2 SAAADI. The CDR3 sequence is 13 residues long. Here the CDR3 DNA reads TGCGCCTGTCACGACAGGGGGAACACTGAAGCTTTCTTT. This sequence encodes CACHDRGNTEAFF.

This clone was picked up one time. The junction differs from germline at one of its ends, possibly a read error. V gene TRBV4-1 combines with J gene TRBJ2-3; D is undetermined. From germline, CDR1 is MGHRA and CDR2 YSYEKL. This CDR3 is built from 16 residues. The DNA of the CDR3 is TGCGCCGGCAGCCAATCCCCCCTCTTGAGCACAGATACGCAGTATTTT. It translates to CAGSQSPLLSTDTQYF.

The CDR3 sequence: CASSLTSGMVPGELFF. CDR3 DNA sequence: TGCGCCAGCAGCTTGACTAGCGGGATGGTCCCCGGGGAGCTGTTTTTT. V usage is TRBV5-1 and J usage is TRBJ2-2; TRBD2 matches at 10 bases. V dropped 1 base and J dropped 6; count of bases not matched to a gene: 6. Germline-derived CDR1 and CDR2 are SGHRS and YFSETQ. The CDR3 is 16 residues long.

The chain joins TRBV29-1 to TRBJ2-7, with D perhaps matching TRBD1 (6 bases). The CDR3 has 13 residues. The V end was cut by 3 bases, the J end by 2 bases, with 11 bases between. In germline, CDR1 is SQVTM, CDR2 ANQGSEA. The CDR3 coding sequence is TGCAGCGTTGAGATACAGGGCCCCTACGAGCAGTACTTC. Protein product: CSVEIQGPYEQYF.

J is TRBJ2-2 and V is TRBV27, with a tentative D call TRBD1 (6 bases). CDR1 and CDR2 (germline): MNHEY, SMNVEV (reference sequence). V was shortened by 4 bases and J by 1 base, with 13 bases between the two germline ends. The CDR3 is 16 residues long. DNA for the CDR3: TGTGCCAGCAGTTCCAGGACAGCGATGAACACCGGGGAGCTGTTTTTT. As protein: CASSSRTAMNTGELFF.

The V call is TRBV4-1, the J call TRBJ2-5; D is uncertain. V was shortened by 4 bases and J by 4 bases, with 7 bases between the two germline ends. In germline, CDR1 is MGHRA, CDR2 YSYEKL. The CDR3 runs to 12 residues. CDR3 nucleotides: TGCGCCAGCAGCCCAAACTTAGAGACCCAGTACTTC. It specifies CASSPNLETQYF.

The CDR3 sequence is CASSFRGLGVYNEQFF. The CDR3 DNA follows: TGCGCCAGCAGCTTTCGGGGACTAGGGGTCTACAATGAGCAGTTCTTC. The genes are TRBV5-1 and TRBJ2-1, with TRBD2 identical over 8 bases. The V gene end was trimmed by 2 bases and the J gene end by 3 bases; junction bases not matched to a gene: 7. The CDR3 extends over 16 amino acids. The germline CDR1 and CDR2 sequences are SGHRS and YFSETQ.

The CDR3 DNA is TGTGCCAGCGGGACCTGGGAACAGCAACTACAAGAGACCCAGTACTTC. Protein: CASGTWEQQLQETQYF. The V call is TRBV28, the J call TRBJ2-5; D may match TRBD1 or TRBD2 (5 bases each). Germline loops: CDR1 MDHEN, CDR2 SYDVKM. This CDR3 comprises 16 residues. Between the trimmed V and J ends, which lost 8 bases and 2 bases, there was a span of 21 bases. Based on the CDR3 plus reference TRBV28 and TRBJ2-5, the full variable domain is DVKVTQSSRYLVKRTGEKVFLECVQDMDHENMFWYRQDPGLGLRLIYFSYDVKMKEKGDIPEGYSVSREKKERFSLILESASTNQTSMYLCASGTWEQQLQETQYFGPGTRLLVL.

V and J are TRBV9 and TRBJ2-1; 7 positions agree with TRBD1. The CDR3 runs to 14 residues. CDR1 is SGDLS and CDR2 is YYNGEE in the germline V gene. The V segment lost 3 bases and the J segment 7 bases; nucleotides outside the gene matches: 7. The CDR3 nucleotides are TGTGCCAGCAGCGAGGGGGCCAGGGGTAATGAGCAGTTCTTC. Its protein product is CASSEGARGNEQFF. The variable domain in full, with the rest retrieved from reference TRBV9 and TRBJ2-1, is DSGVTQTPKHLITATGQRVTLRCSPRSGDLSVYWYQQSLDQGLQFLIQYYNGEERAKGNILERFSAQQFPDLHSELNLSSLELGDSALYFCASSEGARGNEQFFGPGTRLTVL.

The gene calls are TRBV18 and TRBJ1-4; D is uncertain. CDR3 length equals 14 residues. Trimming removed 6 bases at V and 11 bases at J, with 19 bases between. Germline V lookup: CDR1 KGHSH, CDR2 LQKENI. The CDR3 DNA sequence: TGTGCCAGCTCGGTGGCCCCCGACTCTACCAAACTGTTTTTT. It codes for CASSVAPDSTKLFF.

The rearrangement joins TRBV30 to TRBJ2-1, with 7 positions matching TRBD2. The ends lost 0 bases at V and 6 bases at J; junction bases unmatched: 5. This CDR3 has 14 amino acids. The germline V gene has CDR1 GTSNPN and CDR2 SVGIG (reference sequence). DNA of the CDR3: TGTGCCTGGAGTGTGAGCGGGGCCCTCAATGAGCAGTTCTTC. As protein: CAWSVSGALNEQFF. Full variable domain (missing parts from reference TRBV30 and TRBJ2-1): SQTIHQWPATLVQPVGSPLSLECTVEGTSNPNLYWYRQAAGRGLQLLFYSVGIGQISSEVPQNLSASRPQDRQFILSSKKLLLSDSGFYLCAWSVSGALNEQFFGPGTRLTVL.

V is TRBV18 and J is TRBJ2-3, with unresolved D. The germline V and J ends were trimmed by 3 bases and 0 bases, with 7 bases remaining between them. In germline, CDR1 is KGHSH, CDR2 LQKENI. The length of the CDR3 is 14 residues. CDR3 in amino acids: CASSPPPSTDTQYF. DNA of the CDR3: TGTGCCAGCTCACCTCCGCCTAGCACAGATACGCAGTATTTT.